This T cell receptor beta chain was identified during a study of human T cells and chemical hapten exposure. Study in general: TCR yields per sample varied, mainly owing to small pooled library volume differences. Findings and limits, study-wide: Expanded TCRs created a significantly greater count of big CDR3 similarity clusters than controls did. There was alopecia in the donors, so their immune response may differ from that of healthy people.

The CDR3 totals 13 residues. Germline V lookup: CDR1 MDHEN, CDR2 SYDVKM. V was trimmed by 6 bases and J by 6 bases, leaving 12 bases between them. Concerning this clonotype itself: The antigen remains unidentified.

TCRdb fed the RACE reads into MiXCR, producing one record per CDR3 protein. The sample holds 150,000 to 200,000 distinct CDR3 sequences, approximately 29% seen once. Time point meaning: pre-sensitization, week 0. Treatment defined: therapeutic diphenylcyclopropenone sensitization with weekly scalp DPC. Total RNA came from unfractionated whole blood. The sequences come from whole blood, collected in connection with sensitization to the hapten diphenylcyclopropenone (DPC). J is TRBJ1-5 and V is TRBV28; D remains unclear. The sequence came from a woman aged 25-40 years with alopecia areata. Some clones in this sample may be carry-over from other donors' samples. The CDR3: CASREGWSQPQHF. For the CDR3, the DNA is TGTGCCAGCAGAGAGGGTTGGAGTCAGCCCCAGCATTTT.